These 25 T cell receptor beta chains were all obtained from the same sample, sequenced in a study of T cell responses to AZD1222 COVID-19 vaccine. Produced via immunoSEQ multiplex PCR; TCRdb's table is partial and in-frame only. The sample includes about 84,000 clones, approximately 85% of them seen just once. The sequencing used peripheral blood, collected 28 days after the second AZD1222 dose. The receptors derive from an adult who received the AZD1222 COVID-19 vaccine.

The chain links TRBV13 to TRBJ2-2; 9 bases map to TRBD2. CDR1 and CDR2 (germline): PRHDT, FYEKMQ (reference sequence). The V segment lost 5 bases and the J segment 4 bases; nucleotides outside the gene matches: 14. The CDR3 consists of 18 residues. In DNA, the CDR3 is TGTGCCAGCAGCACAACGCAGGGACTAGCCCTTGGCACCGGGGAGCTGTTTTTT. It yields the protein CASSTTQGLALGTGELFF.

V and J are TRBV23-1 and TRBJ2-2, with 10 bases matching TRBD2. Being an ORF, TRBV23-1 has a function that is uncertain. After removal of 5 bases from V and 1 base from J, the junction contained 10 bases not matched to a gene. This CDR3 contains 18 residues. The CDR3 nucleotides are TGCGCCAGCAGTGTGGTGGCTAGCGGGGGCCTGAACACCGGGGAGCTGTTTTTT. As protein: CASSVVASGGLNTGELFF.

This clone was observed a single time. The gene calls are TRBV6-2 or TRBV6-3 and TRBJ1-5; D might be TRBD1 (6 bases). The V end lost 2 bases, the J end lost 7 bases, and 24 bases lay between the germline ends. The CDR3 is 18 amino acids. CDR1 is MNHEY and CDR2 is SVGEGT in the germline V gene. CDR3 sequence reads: CASSYRPGAHFGYQPQHF. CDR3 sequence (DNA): TGTGCCAGCAGTTACCGCCCAGGGGCGCACTTCGGTTACCAGCCCCAGCATTTT.

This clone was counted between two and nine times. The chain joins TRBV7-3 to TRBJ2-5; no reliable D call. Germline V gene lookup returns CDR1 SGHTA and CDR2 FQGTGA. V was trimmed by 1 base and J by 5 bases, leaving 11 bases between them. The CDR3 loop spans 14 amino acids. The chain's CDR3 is CASSLNGPRETQYF. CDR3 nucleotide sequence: TGTGCCAGCAGCTTAAACGGGCCTCGGGAGACCCAGTACTTC. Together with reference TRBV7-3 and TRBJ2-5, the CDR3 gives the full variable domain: GAGVSQTPSNKVTEKGKYVELRCDPISGHTALYWYRQSLGQGPEFLIYFQGTGAADDSGLPNDRFFAVRPEGSVSTLKIQRTERGDSAVYLCASSLNGPRETQYFGPGTRLLVL.

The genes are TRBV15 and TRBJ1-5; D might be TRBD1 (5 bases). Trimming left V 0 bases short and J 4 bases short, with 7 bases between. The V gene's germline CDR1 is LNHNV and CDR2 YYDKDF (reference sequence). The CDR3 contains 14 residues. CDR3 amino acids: CATSREDRNQPQHF. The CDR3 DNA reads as TGTGCCACCAGCAGAGAAGACAGAAATCAGCCCCAGCATTTT.

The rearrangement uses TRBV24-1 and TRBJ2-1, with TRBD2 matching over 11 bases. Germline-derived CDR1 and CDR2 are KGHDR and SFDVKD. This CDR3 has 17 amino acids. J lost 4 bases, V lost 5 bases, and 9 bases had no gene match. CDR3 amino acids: CATSVLAGGGLYNEQFF. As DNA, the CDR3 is TGTGCCACCAGTGTCCTAGCGGGAGGAGGTCTTTACAATGAGCAGTTCTTC.

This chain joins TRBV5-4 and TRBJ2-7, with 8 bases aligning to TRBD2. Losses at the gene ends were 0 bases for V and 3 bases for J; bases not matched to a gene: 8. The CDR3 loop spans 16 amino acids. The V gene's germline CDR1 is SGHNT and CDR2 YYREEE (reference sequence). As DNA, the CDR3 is TGTGCCAGCAGCTTGGCCTTAAGCGGGAGTATCTACGAGCAGTACTTC. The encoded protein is CASSLALSGSIYEQYF.

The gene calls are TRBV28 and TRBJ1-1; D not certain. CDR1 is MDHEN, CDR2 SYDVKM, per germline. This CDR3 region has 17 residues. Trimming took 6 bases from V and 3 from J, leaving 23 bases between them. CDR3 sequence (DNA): TGTGCCAGCAGCTTCCTGTCGTACGGGCGGGGAGACACTGAAGCTTTCTTT. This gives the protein CASSFLSYGRGDTEAFF.

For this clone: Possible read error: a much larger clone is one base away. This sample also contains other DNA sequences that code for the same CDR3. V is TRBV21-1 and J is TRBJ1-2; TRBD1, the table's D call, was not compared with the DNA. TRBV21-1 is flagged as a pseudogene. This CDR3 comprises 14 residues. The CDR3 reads CASSKGRQVPGYTF. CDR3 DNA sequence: TGTGCCAGCAGCAAAGGACGACAGGTTCCTGGCTACACCTTT.

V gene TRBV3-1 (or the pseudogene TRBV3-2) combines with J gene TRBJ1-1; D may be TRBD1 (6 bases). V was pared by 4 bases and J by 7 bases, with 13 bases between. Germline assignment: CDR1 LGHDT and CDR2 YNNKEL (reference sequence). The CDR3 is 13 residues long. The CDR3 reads CASSPTPQGEAFF. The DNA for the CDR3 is TGTGCCAGCAGCCCCACCCCACAGGGTGAAGCTTTCTTT.

The CDR3 sequence: CASSQDTPTNEKLFF. CDR3 coding DNA: TGTGCCAGCAGCCAAGACACTCCAACTAATGAAAAACTGTTTTTT. V usage is TRBV16 and J usage is TRBJ1-4; D is unclear. The CDR3 contains 15 residues. Germline V gene sequence: CDR1 KGHSY, CDR2 FQNENV. The V and J ends lost 2 bases and 0 bases respectively, with 7 bases between them.

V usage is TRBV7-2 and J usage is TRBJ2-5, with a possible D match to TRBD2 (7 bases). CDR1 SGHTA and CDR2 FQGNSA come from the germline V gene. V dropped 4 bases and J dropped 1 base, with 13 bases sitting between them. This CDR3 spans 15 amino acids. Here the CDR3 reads CASSWGGHSQETQYF. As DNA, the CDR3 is TGTGCCAGCAGCTGGGGGGGACATAGCCAAGAGACCCAGTACTTC.

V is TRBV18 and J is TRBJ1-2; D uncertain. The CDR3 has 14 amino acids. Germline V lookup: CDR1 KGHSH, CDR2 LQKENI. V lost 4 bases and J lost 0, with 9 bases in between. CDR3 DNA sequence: TGTGCCAGCTCACAGGGAGTCGCTAACTATGGCTACACCTTC. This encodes CASSQGVANYGYTF. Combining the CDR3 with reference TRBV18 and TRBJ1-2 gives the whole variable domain NAGVMQNPRHLVRRRGQEARLRCSPMKGHSHVYWYRQLPEEGLKFMVYLQKENIIDESGMPKERFSAEFPKEGPSILRIQQVVRGDSAAYFCASSQGVANYGYTFGSGTRLTVV.

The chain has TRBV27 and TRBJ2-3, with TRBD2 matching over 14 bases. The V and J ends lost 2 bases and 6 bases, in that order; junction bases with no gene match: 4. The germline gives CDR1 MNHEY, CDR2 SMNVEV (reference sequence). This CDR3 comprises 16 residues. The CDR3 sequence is CASSLEGLAGADTQYF. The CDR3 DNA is TGTGCCAGCAGTTTAGAGGGACTAGCGGGAGCCGATACGCAGTATTTT.

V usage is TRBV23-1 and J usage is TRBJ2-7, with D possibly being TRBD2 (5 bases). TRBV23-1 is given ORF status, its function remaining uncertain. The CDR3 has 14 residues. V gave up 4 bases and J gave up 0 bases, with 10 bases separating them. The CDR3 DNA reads TGCGCCAGCAGTCGGAGGCCAAGCTCCTACGAGCAGTACTTC. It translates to CASSRRPSSYEQYF.

CDR3 sequence: CASSPLGTRTGELFF. The CDR3 nucleotides read TGTGCCAGCAGCCCCTTAGGGACTCGGACCGGGGAGCTGTTTTTT. This sequence joins TRBV14 and TRBJ2-2; the D gene is possibly TRBD2 (6 bases). The CDR3 is 15 amino acids. Trimming took off 4 bases at V and 5 bases at J, with 14 bases between the two ends. Germline lookup yields CDR1 SGHDN and CDR2 FVKESK.

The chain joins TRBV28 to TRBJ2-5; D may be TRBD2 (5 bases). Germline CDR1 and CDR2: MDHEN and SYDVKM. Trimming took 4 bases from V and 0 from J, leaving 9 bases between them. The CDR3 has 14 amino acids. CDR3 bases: TGTGCCAGCAGTTCGGGATCGTACCAAGAGACCCAGTACTTC. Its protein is CASSSGSYQETQYF.

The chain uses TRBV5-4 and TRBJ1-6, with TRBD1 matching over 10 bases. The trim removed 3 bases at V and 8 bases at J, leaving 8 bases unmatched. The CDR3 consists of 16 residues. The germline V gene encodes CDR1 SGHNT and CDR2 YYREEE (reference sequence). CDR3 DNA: TGTGCCAGCAGCTCGTTCACCGGGACAGGGGATTCACCCCTCCACTTT. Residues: CASSSFTGTGDSPLHF.

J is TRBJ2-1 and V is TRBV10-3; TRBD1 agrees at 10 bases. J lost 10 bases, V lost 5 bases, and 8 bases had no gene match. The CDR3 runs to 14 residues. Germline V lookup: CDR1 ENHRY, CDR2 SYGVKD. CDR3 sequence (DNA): TGTGCCATCAGTCCCGGGACAGGGGACGGGGAGCAGTTCTTC. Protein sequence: CAISPGTGDGEQFF.

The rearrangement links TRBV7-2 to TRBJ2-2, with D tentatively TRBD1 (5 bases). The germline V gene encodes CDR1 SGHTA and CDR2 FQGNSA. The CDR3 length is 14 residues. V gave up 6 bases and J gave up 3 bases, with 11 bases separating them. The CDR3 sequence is CASRTVPHTGELFF. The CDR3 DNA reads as TGTGCCAGCAGGACAGTCCCCCACACCGGGGAGCTGTTTTTT.

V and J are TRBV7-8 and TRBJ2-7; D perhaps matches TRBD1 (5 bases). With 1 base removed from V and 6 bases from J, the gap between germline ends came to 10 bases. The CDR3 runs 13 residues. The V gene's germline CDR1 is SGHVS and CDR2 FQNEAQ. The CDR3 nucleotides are TGTGCCAGCAGCTTAGGGCAGGGTGGCGAGCAGTACGTC. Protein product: CASSLGQGGEQYV.

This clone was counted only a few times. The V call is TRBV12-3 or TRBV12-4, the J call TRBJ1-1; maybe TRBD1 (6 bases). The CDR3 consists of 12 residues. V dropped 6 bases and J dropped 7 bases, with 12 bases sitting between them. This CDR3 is CASSRTAIEAFF. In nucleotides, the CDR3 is TGTGCCAGCAGCCGGACAGCTATTGAAGCTTTCTTT.

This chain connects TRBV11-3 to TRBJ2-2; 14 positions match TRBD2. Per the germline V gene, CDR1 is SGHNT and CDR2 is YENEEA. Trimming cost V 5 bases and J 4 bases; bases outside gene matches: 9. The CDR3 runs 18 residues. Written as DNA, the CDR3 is TGTGCCAGCAGCGAGGGACTAGCGGGAGTGGGTGGCACCGGGGAGCTGTTTTTT. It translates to CASSEGLAGVGGTGELFF.

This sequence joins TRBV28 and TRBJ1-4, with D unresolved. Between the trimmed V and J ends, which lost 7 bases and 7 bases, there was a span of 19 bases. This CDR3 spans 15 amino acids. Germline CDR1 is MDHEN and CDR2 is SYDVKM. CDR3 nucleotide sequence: TGTGCCAGCACGAGTCGGGGTATACAAGGTGAAAAACTGTTTTTT. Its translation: CASTSRGIQGEKLFF.

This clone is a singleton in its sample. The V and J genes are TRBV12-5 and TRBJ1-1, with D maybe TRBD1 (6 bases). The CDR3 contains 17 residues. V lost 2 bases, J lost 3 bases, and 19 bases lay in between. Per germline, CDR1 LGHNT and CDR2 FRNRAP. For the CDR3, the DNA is TGTGCTAGTGGTTTGCTTCCAAGGGGGTTTACGTACACTGAAGCTTTCTTT. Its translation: CASGLLPRGFTYTEAFF.